This entry lists 31 T cell receptor beta chains sequenced from one sample in a study of STAT5B mutations in CD4+ large granular lymphocyte leukemia. The data were produced by immunoSEQ multiplex PCR, yet TCRdb's version contains in-frame clones alone and is incomplete. The sample contains about 38,000 clones, about 81% of which appear only once. The sequenced sample was CD4+ T cells from blood buffy coats. The source is a human donor in good health.

This chain uses TRBV5-4 with TRBJ2-2, with D uncertain. The germline V gene has CDR1 SGHNT and CDR2 YYREEE (reference sequence). V lost 6 bases to trimming and J lost 1 base, with 10 bases between them. The CDR3 is made up of 14 amino acids. CDR3 protein: CASTASWNTGELFF. CDR3 bases: TGTGCCAGCACCGCGTCTTGGAACACCGGGGAGCTGTTTTTT. Based on the CDR3 plus reference TRBV5-4 and TRBJ2-2, the full variable domain is ETGVTQSPTHLIKTRGQQVTLRCSSQSGHNTVSWYQQALGQGPQFIFQYYREEENGRGNFPPRFSGLQFPNYSSELNVNALELDDSALYLCASTASWNTGELFFGEGSRLTVL.

This rearrangement joins TRBV28 to TRBJ2-5; D gene ambiguous. CDR3 length: 12 residues. V shed 1 base and J shed 5 bases, with 5 bases lying between them. CDR1 is MDHEN and CDR2 is SYDVKM in the germline V gene. CDR3 nucleotide sequence: TGTGCCAGCAGTTTATCACAGGAGACCCAGTACTTC. This codes for CASSLSQETQYF.

The chain couples TRBV6-5 to TRBJ2-1; 11 bases match TRBD2. This CDR3 spans 15 amino acids. The J segment lost 7 bases and the V segment lost 5 bases, leaving 7 bases of the junction unmatched. Germline V CDR1 and CDR2: MNHEY, SVGAGI. The CDR3 DNA sequence: TGTGCCAGCAGTCAACTAGCGGGAGTCGGGAATGAGCAGTTCTTC. This sequence encodes CASSQLAGVGNEQFF.

The chain links TRBV7-8 to TRBJ2-5; 10 nucleotides match TRBD2. The J segment lost 5 bases and the V segment lost 4 bases, leaving 16 bases of the junction unmatched. Germline-derived CDR1 and CDR2 are SGHVS and FQNEAQ. The CDR3 runs 18 residues. CDR3 loop: CASSSHHGAAGGQETQYF. CDR3 DNA sequence: TGTGCCAGCAGCTCTCACCACGGGGCAGCGGGAGGGCAGGAGACCCAGTACTTC.

In this sample, this clone turned up a few times. The chain is built from TRBV2 and TRBJ2-7; D remains unclear. V lost 7 bases and J lost 4, with 11 bases in between. The V gene's germline CDR1 is SNHLY and CDR2 FYNNEI. The CDR3 contains 12 residues. The CDR3 nucleotides are TGTGCCAGCACTCCGACCCTTTACGAGCAGTACTTC. It is translated as CASTPTLYEQYF.

The rearrangement links TRBV7-9 to TRBJ2-7; 11 bases match TRBD1. This CDR3 is 15 amino acids long. Trimming cost V 4 bases and J 2 bases; bases outside gene matches: 4. Germline V CDR1 and CDR2: SEHNR, FQNEAQ (reference sequence). The CDR3 sequence is CASSSPGQGAYEQYF. CDR3 bases: TGTGCCAGCAGCTCGCCGGGACAGGGGGCCTACGAGCAGTACTTC.

The chain has TRBV11-3 and TRBJ2-1, with TRBD1 matching 10 bases. V shed 5 bases and J 9 bases; nucleotides not matched to a gene: 4. Germline V CDR1 and CDR2: SGHNT, YENEEA. The CDR3 length is 13 residues. DNA for the CDR3: TGTGCCAGCAGCATGGGACAGGGGACTGAGCAGTTCTTC. Its translation: CASSMGQGTEQFF.

The V and J genes are TRBV5-6 and TRBJ2-5; D gene unclear. The CDR3 extends over 14 amino acids. V gave up 4 bases and J gave up 7 bases, with 17 bases separating them. CDR1 is SGHDT and CDR2 is YYEEEE in the germline V gene. The CDR3 DNA sequence: TGTGCCAGCAGCCTGGGGTTGGGTACGGGGACCCAGTACTTC. Protein sequence: CASSLGLGTGTQYF.

This chain uses TRBV19 with TRBJ2-7; TRBD1 matches at 10 bases. V lost 4 bases, J lost 5 bases, and 5 bases stayed unmatched. The CDR3 runs 14 residues. Germline V gene sequence: CDR1 LNHDA, CDR2 SQIVND (reference sequence). DNA for the CDR3: TGTGCCAGTAGTACCCAGACAGGGGGCAACGAGCAGTACTTC. Translating it yields CASSTQTGGNEQYF.

This chain links TRBV29-1 with TRBJ2-5; D gene uncertain. Between the trimmed V and J ends, which lost 6 bases and 5 bases, there was a span of 10 bases. This CDR3 comprises 11 residues. Per the germline V gene, CDR1 is SQVTM and CDR2 is ANQGSEA. CDR3 nucleotide sequence: TGCAGCGTGCTGTATGGGGAGACCCAGTACTTC. Translation: CSVLYGETQYF.

This chain joins TRBV19 and TRBJ2-5, with D tentatively TRBD2 (6 bases). Germline CDR1 reads LNHDA; CDR2 reads SQIVND (reference sequence). The CDR3 consists of 12 residues. Trimming took off 6 bases at V and 5 bases at J, with 10 bases between the two ends. CDR3 protein: CASSGRGETQYF. DNA for the CDR3: TGTGCCAGTAGCGGGAGAGGGGAGACCCAGTACTTC.

This chain uses TRBV2 with TRBJ1-1; 7 bases line up with TRBD1. Germline CDR1 is SNHLY and CDR2 is FYNNEI. The CDR3 is made up of 14 amino acids. The trim removed 2 bases at V and 6 bases at J, leaving 6 bases unmatched. The CDR3 sequence is CASSELTGWAEAFF. CDR3 DNA: TGTGCCAGCAGTGAACTGACAGGGTGGGCTGAAGCTTTCTTT.

The V and J genes are TRBV10-3 and TRBJ1-3; perhaps TRBD1 as D (5 bases). CDR3 length equals 14 residues. Germline V CDR1 and CDR2: ENHRY, SYGVKD. V was shortened by 4 bases and J by 0 bases, with 7 bases between the two germline ends. CDR3 residues: CAISVDISGNTIYF. The DNA of the CDR3 is TGTGCCATCAGTGTGGACATCTCTGGAAACACCATATATTTT.

The V call is TRBV7-2, the J call TRBJ2-5, with 9 bases matching TRBD2. The CDR3 contains 14 residues. The junction had 4 bases not matched to a gene; V was cut back by 5 bases and J by 3 bases. CDR1 and CDR2 from the germline V gene are SGHTA and FQGNSA. Here the CDR3 reads CASSLGTSKETQYF. As DNA, the CDR3 is TGTGCCAGCAGCCTCGGGACTAGCAAAGAGACCCAGTACTTC.

The chain's CDR3 is CASSLVPGDTGELFF. The CDR3 nucleotides are TGTGCCAGCAGCTTAGTCCCAGGAGACACCGGGGAGCTGTTTTTT. The rearrangement uses TRBV7-9 and TRBJ2-2, with D hard to call. Germline V gene data show CDR1 as SEHNR and CDR2 as FQNEAQ (reference sequence). V was cut by 1 base and J by 3 bases, with 9 bases left in between. The CDR3 consists of 15 residues.

This chain joins TRBV7-9 and TRBJ1-5; D gene ambiguous. Germline values: CDR1 SEHNR, CDR2 FQNEAQ (reference sequence). The CDR3 is 14 residues long. Deletions cut 3 bases from V and 6 bases from J, with 12 bases between. The CDR3 DNA reads as TGTGCCAGCAGCTTTGACGGGTGGGTTCAGCCCCAGCATTTT. Amino acid sequence: CASSFDGWVQPQHF.

This chain links TRBV5-4 with TRBJ2-7; 7 positions match TRBD1. Germline values: CDR1 SGHNT, CDR2 YYREEE (reference sequence). The V segment lost 2 bases and the J segment 6 bases; nucleotides outside the gene matches: 5. The length of the CDR3 is 13 residues. DNA for the CDR3: TGTGCCAGCAGCTTTAGACAGGGTGGCGAGCAGTACTTC. This translates into CASSFRQGGEQYF.

The CDR3 coding sequence is TGTGCCAGCAGCTTGGGGGCCGGGGTTTTCTACAATGAGCAGTTCTTC. Protein sequence: CASSLGAGVFYNEQFF. This chain joins TRBV5-6 and TRBJ2-1; a weak D match, TRBD2 (5 bases). The germline CDR1 and CDR2 sequences are SGHDT and YYEEEE. The V end lost 0 bases, the J end lost 3 bases, and 13 bases lay between the germline ends. This CDR3 has 16 amino acids.

This chain connects TRBV7-6 to TRBJ2-5, with unresolved D. Trimming left V 5 bases short and J 2 bases short, with 12 bases between. The CDR3 has 14 residues. The germline CDR1 and CDR2 sequences are SGHVS and FNYEAQ. The CDR3 reads CASSLLSGQETQYF. The CDR3 region has the DNA TGTGCCAGCAGCCTCCTATCCGGACAAGAGACCCAGTACTTC.

The V and J genes are TRBV7-8 and TRBJ2-5, with 14 positions matching TRBD2. CDR1 and CDR2 (germline): SGHVS, FQNEAQ. The CDR3 has 16 amino acids. V lost 3 bases, J lost 6 bases, and 6 bases stayed unmatched. CDR3 sequence: CASSFIGTSGRKTQYF. In nucleotides, the CDR3 is TGTGCCAGCAGCTTCATAGGGACTAGCGGGAGAAAGACCCAGTACTTC.

The chain couples TRBV6-1 to TRBJ2-7; no reliable D call. CDR1 is MNHNS and CDR2 is SASEGT in the germline V gene. V lost 1 base and J lost 1, with 5 bases in between. CDR3 length: 13 amino acids. This chain's CDR3 is CASSEGPSYEQYF. CDR3 coding DNA: TGTGCCAGCAGTGAAGGACCATCCTACGAGCAGTACTTC.

This clone was seen just once. The rearrangement joins TRBV7-2 to TRBJ2-7; 9 bases align to TRBD2. Unmatched junction bases numbered 7, after V lost 5 bases and J lost 5 bases. Germline CDR1 is SGHTA and CDR2 is FQGNSA. This CDR3 spans 14 amino acids. The CDR3 DNA follows: TGTGCCAGCAGCACCGCCCGGACTAGCGACGAGCAGTACTTC. Encoded protein: CASSTARTSDEQYF.

This chain uses TRBV4-1 with TRBJ1-5; the D is unclear. V was clipped by 1 base and J by 0 bases, with 7 bases between them. CDR3 length: 15 amino acids. The V gene's germline CDR1 is MGHRA and CDR2 YSYEKL. CDR3 nucleotide sequence: TGCGCCAGCAGCCAAGTTCAGGTTAGCAATCAGCCCCAGCATTTT. It yields the protein CASSQVQVSNQPQHF.

The CDR3 here is CASRWAGNTEAFF. CDR3 nucleotide sequence: TGTGCCAGCAGGTGGGCAGGGAACACTGAAGCTTTCTTT. This rearrangement joins TRBV6-5 to TRBJ1-1; D remains ambiguous. Germline V gene sequence: CDR1 MNHEY, CDR2 SVGAGI. This CDR3 has 13 amino acids. Trimming took 6 bases from V and 1 from J, leaving 9 bases between them.

The gene calls are TRBV27 and TRBJ1-3; D might be TRBD1 (6 bases). V was trimmed by 0 bases and J by 3 bases, leaving 9 bases between them. The CDR3 spans 15 residues. Germline V gives CDR1 MNHEY, CDR2 SMNVEV (reference sequence). CDR3 sequence: CASSLSGAHGNTIYF. As DNA, the CDR3 is TGTGCCAGCAGTTTATCGGGGGCGCATGGAAACACCATATATTTT.

This clone was recorded only once. CDR3 in DNA: TGTGCCAGCAGCGAGGGGTTGAGCGGGTACGAGCAGTACTTC. Amino acids: CASSEGLSGYEQYF. This rearrangement joins TRBV6-1 to TRBJ2-7; TRBD2 might be the D (6 bases). V was cut by 6 bases and J by 4 bases, with 16 bases left in between. The CDR3 spans 14 residues. Germline V gives CDR1 MNHNS, CDR2 SASEGT.

This clone appeared a few times. V is TRBV7-9 and J is TRBJ1-1, with no clear D. Germline V gene lookup returns CDR1 SEHNR and CDR2 FQNEAQ (reference sequence). This CDR3 has 14 residues. Trimming took off 2 bases at V and 4 bases at J, with 11 bases between the two ends. Here the CDR3 reads CASSLSGSGTEAFF. For the CDR3, the DNA is TGTGCCAGCAGCTTATCCGGTTCGGGCACTGAAGCTTTCTTT.

This chain links TRBV7-9 with TRBJ1-6, with D tentatively TRBD1 (5 bases). V lost 5 bases and J 7 bases, leaving 18 bases between the germline ends. Germline assignment: CDR1 SEHNR and CDR2 FQNEAQ (reference sequence). The CDR3 is made up of 16 amino acids. The CDR3 loop is CASSPARQGRNSPLHF. The CDR3 coding sequence is TGTGCCAGCAGCCCCGCTCGGCAGGGTCGGAATTCACCCCTCCACTTT. Supplemented by reference TRBV7-9 and TRBJ1-6, the full variable domain reads DTGVSQNPRHKITKRGQNVTFRCDPISEHNRLYWYRQTLGQGPEFLTYFQNEAQLEKSRLLSDRFSAERPKGSFSTLEIQRTEQGDSAMYLCASSPARQGRNSPLHFGNGTRLTVT.

The chain has TRBV10-3 and TRBJ1-3; D is uncertain. V was clipped by 0 bases and J by 0 bases, with 6 bases between them. The CDR3 runs 15 residues. Germline V gene data show CDR1 as ENHRY and CDR2 as SYGVKD. DNA for the CDR3: TGTGCCATCAGTGAGTCAGAGAACTCTGGAAACACCATATATTTT. Amino acids: CAISESENSGNTIYF.

This clone was observed once. This chain links TRBV10-3 with TRBJ2-2; 7 nucleotides agree with TRBD2. Germline trimming cut 7 bases from V and 0 bases from J; bases unmatched to any gene: 8. This CDR3 has 16 amino acids. The germline gives CDR1 ENHRY, CDR2 SYGVKD. This CDR3 reads CAITSAGSSNTGELFF. Here the CDR3 DNA reads TGTGCCATCACCTCAGCGGGGAGCTCGAACACCGGGGAGCTGTTTTTT.

The chain uses TRBV10-3 and TRBJ1-4; 7 bases are shared with TRBD1. Per germline, CDR1 ENHRY and CDR2 SYGVKD. J gave up 4 bases and V 10 bases, and 6 bases lay outside the gene matches. There are 13 residues in the CDR3. The chain's CDR3 is CATGGTDNEKLFF. The CDR3 nucleotides are TGTGCCACGGGCGGGACAGATAATGAAAAACTGTTTTTT.